The next 20 T cell receptor beta chains were all read from a single sample in a study of identical twins. MiXCR, run by TCRdb on the 5' RACE reads, gives a single entry per CDR3 protein. This sample has 450,000 to 500,000 distinct CDR3 sequences, with more than 13% found just once. Another study also made use of these data, one on yellow fever vaccine responses in identical twins.

Sequencing was done on a sample of CD4+ T cells sorted from blood. The receptors shown here come from a woman in her late teens or twenties in good health.

The J gene is TRBJ2-2, the V gene TRBV10-2; a possible D gene is TRBD2 (6 bases). Germline CDR1 WSHSY, CDR2 SAAADI. The V end lost 8 bases, the J end lost 7 bases, and 17 bases lay between the germline ends. The CDR3 is made up of 14 amino acids. CDR3 region: CASGATYGGGELFF. For the CDR3, the DNA is TGCGCCAGCGGGGCGACTTACGGGGGCGGGGAGCTGTTTTTT.

Many counts were recorded for this clonotype. The V and J genes are TRBV2 and TRBJ1-5, with D possibly matching TRBD1 (5 bases). V shed 3 bases and J shed 3 bases, with 12 bases lying between them. The germline V gene encodes CDR1 SNHLY and CDR2 FYNNEI. The CDR3 is 15 residues long. CDR3 coding DNA: TGTGCCAGCAGTGACGGGGGGGTTGACAATCAGCCCCAGCATTTT. As protein: CASSDGGVDNQPQHF.

The chain carries TRBV12-3 or TRBV12-4 and TRBJ1-5, with unresolved D. This CDR3 has 13 amino acids. V dropped 8 bases and J dropped 2 bases, with 10 bases sitting between them. The CDR3 spells CASGITGNQPQHF. CDR3 DNA: TGTGCCAGCGGAATAACAGGCAATCAGCCCCAGCATTTT.

This clonotype was seen a few times. V and J are TRBV7-2 and TRBJ2-7; tentatively, D is TRBD2 (5 bases). The CDR3 is 14 amino acids. Germline lookup yields CDR1 SGHTA and CDR2 FQGNSA. V shed 5 bases and J shed 3 bases, with 14 bases lying between them. The CDR3 DNA reads TGTGCCAGCAGCGGCGGAGGCACCCGCTACGAGCAGTACTTC. Its protein is CASSGGGTRYEQYF.

The rearrangement uses TRBV30 and TRBJ1-2; D unclear. The V end lost 3 bases, the J end lost 10 bases, and 18 bases lay between the germline ends. The V gene's germline CDR1 is GTSNPN and CDR2 SVGIG (reference sequence). The CDR3 contains 13 residues. This chain's CDR3 is CAWRNSGSLVYTF. DNA of the CDR3: TGTGCCTGGAGGAACAGCGGCAGTTTGGTCTACACCTTC.

The rearrangement links TRBV6-2 or TRBV6-3 to TRBJ2-1, with D perhaps being TRBD1 or TRBD2 (5 bases each). The CDR3 totals 16 residues. Germline-derived CDR1 and CDR2 are MNHEY and SVGEGT. V was trimmed by 0 bases and J by 2 bases, leaving 11 bases between them. As DNA, the CDR3 is TGTGCCAGCAGTTACTCGATCCCGGGACCCTACAATGAGCAGTTCTTC. Translation gives CASSYSIPGPYNEQFF.

This chain uses TRBV29-1 with TRBJ2-1, with 10 bases identical to TRBD2. The germline CDR1 and CDR2 sequences are SQVTM and ANQGSEA. This CDR3 is built from 17 residues. V trimming: 4 bases; J trimming: 7 bases; junction bases outside the gene matches: 16. This CDR3 reads CSVARTTSGMGWNEQFF. In DNA form, the CDR3 reads TGCAGCGTTGCCAGGACAACTAGCGGGATGGGGTGGAATGAGCAGTTCTTC.

The rearrangement joins TRBV7-2 to TRBJ2-7; D is ambiguous. The CDR3 extends over 14 amino acids. Trimming shortened V by 3 bases and J by 3 bases, and 12 bases separated the two germline ends. Looked up from germline, CDR1 is SGHTA and CDR2 is FQGNSA. CDR3 in amino acids: CASSFRQNYYEQYF. The CDR3 DNA follows: TGTGCCAGCAGCTTTCGCCAGAATTACTACGAGCAGTACTTC.

The rearrangement uses TRBV2 and TRBJ2-1; TRBD2 might be the D (6 bases). The V gene lost 6 bases and the J gene lost 3 bases, with 24 bases spanning the gap. This CDR3 has 18 residues. Germline CDR1 SNHLY, CDR2 FYNNEI. The CDR3 region has the DNA TGTGCCAGCAGCACTAGGCCCCCGGTGGGGGGACTCTACAATGAGCAGTTCTTC. Its translation is CASSTRPPVGGLYNEQFF. Using reference TRBV2 and TRBJ2-1 for the parts outside the CDR3, the full variable domain is EPEVTQTPSHQVTQMGQEVILRCVPISNHLYFYWYRQILGQKVEFLVSFYNNEISEKSEIFDDQFSVERPDGSNFTLKIRSTKLEDSAMYFCASSTRPPVGGLYNEQFFGPGTRLTVL.

This clonotype was picked up a small number of times. The chain uses TRBV24-1 and TRBJ2-1; D is undetermined. The CDR3 consists of 11 residues. Germline values: CDR1 KGHDR, CDR2 SFDVKD. Trimming removed 3 bases at V and 10 bases at J, with 6 bases between. The DNA of the CDR3 is TGTGCCACCAGTGATCGGCGGGAGCAGTTCTTC. This gives the protein CATSDRREQFF.

The chain carries TRBV7-9 and TRBJ2-2; 9 bases are a match to TRBD2. Per germline, CDR1 SEHNR and CDR2 FQNEAQ (reference sequence). V lost 6 bases, J lost 9 bases, and 5 bases stayed unmatched. The CDR3 has 13 amino acids. The chain's CDR3 is CASREASGRELFF. The CDR3 DNA is TGTGCCAGCAGGGAAGCTAGCGGGAGGGAGCTGTTTTTT.

The sample holds a few counts of this clonotype. The gene calls are TRBV11-2 and TRBJ2-5; D perhaps matches TRBD1 (6 bases). Trimming took 3 bases from V and 4 from J, leaving 15 bases between them. The germline V gene has CDR1 SGHAT and CDR2 FQNNGV. The CDR3 is made up of 15 amino acids. The chain's CDR3 is CASSFQGRGGETQYF. The CDR3 DNA sequence: TGTGCCAGCAGCTTTCAGGGAAGAGGGGGAGAGACCCAGTACTTC.

The CDR3 DNA sequence: TGTGCCACCAGTGATAGACCCACAGATACGCAGTATTTT. Residues: CATSDRPTDTQYF. The chain joins TRBV24-1 to TRBJ2-3; D is unclear. Trimming pared 3 bases from V and 2 bases from J, leaving 5 bases between. The CDR3 spans 13 residues. From germline, CDR1 is KGHDR and CDR2 SFDVKD.

The table lists this clonotype with a few counts. The chain uses TRBV5-5 and TRBJ2-2, with 9 bases lining up with TRBD1. J was trimmed by 7 bases and V by 1 base; bases with no gene match: 5. The CDR3 loop spans 15 amino acids. Germline CDR1 is SGHKS and CDR2 is YYEKEE (reference sequence). CDR3 in amino acids: CASSLRDRENGELFF. The CDR3 region has the DNA TGTGCCAGCAGCTTGAGGGACAGGGAGAACGGGGAGCTGTTTTTT.

This clonotype has at least ten counts. J is TRBJ1-2 and V is TRBV20-1, with D perhaps matching TRBD1 (5 bases). V lost 6 bases, J lost 6 bases, and 17 bases lay in between. The CDR3 covers 13 residues. Germline CDR1 is DFQATT and CDR2 is SNEGSKA (reference sequence). CDR3: CSATTGQGHGYTF. In DNA, the CDR3 is TGCAGTGCCACGACTGGGCAGGGACATGGCTACACCTTC.

This clonotype has a handful of counts. This chain uses TRBV6-2 or TRBV6-3 with TRBJ2-3; no definite D call. Between the trimmed V and J ends, which lost 2 bases and 4 bases, there was a span of 16 bases. Germline-derived CDR1 and CDR2 are MNHEY and SVGEGT. The CDR3 is made up of 16 amino acids. For the CDR3, the DNA is TGTGCCAGCAGTTACACCCCCTCGGAATGGGCAGATACGCAGTATTTT. Translating gives CASSYTPSEWADTQYF.

Ten or more counts support this clonotype. CDR3 residues: CASSQTRDRGSQFF. The CDR3 DNA sequence: TGTGCCAGCAGCCAAACACGGGACAGGGGTTCCCAGTTCTTC. V usage is TRBV3-1 and J usage is TRBJ2-1; 10 bases map to TRBD1. Trimming cost V 2 bases and J 13 bases; bases outside gene matches: 8. Per the germline V gene, CDR1 is LGHDT and CDR2 is YNNKEL (reference sequence). This CDR3 has 14 residues.

Many counts were recorded for this clonotype. V is TRBV20-1 and J is TRBJ2-7, with 8 nucleotides matching TRBD2. Looked up from germline, CDR1 is DFQATT and CDR2 is SNEGSKA (reference sequence). The CDR3 runs 14 residues. V dropped 4 bases and J dropped 5; count of bases not matched to a gene: 10. CDR3: CSAITSGLGHEQYF. CDR3 sequence (DNA): TGCAGTGCTATAACTAGCGGACTCGGGCACGAGCAGTACTTC.

There are a few counts of this clonotype. This chain joins TRBV2 and TRBJ2-1; 9 nucleotides match TRBD1. The CDR3 totals 14 residues. Trimming at V came to 5 bases and at J to 9 bases, leaving 8 bases not matched to a gene. CDR1 is SNHLY and CDR2 is FYNNEI in the germline V gene. CDR3 DNA sequence: TGTGCCAGCAGTCGGGGACAGGGTGATGGTGAGCAGTTCTTC. It yields the protein CASSRGQGDGEQFF. The complete variable domain, with remaining parts taken from reference TRBV2 and TRBJ2-1, reads EPEVTQTPSHQVTQMGQEVILRCVPISNHLYFYWYRQILGQKVEFLVSFYNNEISEKSEIFDDQFSVERPDGSNFTLKIRSTKLEDSAMYFCASSRGQGDGEQFFGPGTRLTVL.

This clonotype was seen a few times. V is TRBV6-1 and J is TRBJ2-1, with a weak D call TRBD2 (6 bases). V gave up 6 bases and J gave up 3 bases, with 12 bases separating them. The germline gives CDR1 MNHNS, CDR2 SASEGT. This CDR3 has 14 amino acids. CDR3 amino acids: CASSRESLYNEQFF. The CDR3 DNA reads as TGTGCCAGCAGCCGGGAGTCCCTCTACAATGAGCAGTTCTTC.